Listed below are T cell receptor beta chains from one sample, sequenced in a study of circulating tumor DNA in untreated peripheral T-cell lymphoma. Clones were read by immunoSEQ multiplex PCR, and TCRdb kept only the in-frame ones, dropping some. The sample yields more than 4,500 clones, approximately 70% seen once. The specimen was tumor tissue. Receptor source: a human donor with peripheral T-cell lymphoma. The CDR3 runs from the conserved cysteine through the conserved F or W. The order of the fields is J gene, D gene, V gene, clone size, CDR3 DNA, CDR3 protein. D genes are given only for firm matches. Some rows have no size entry. The others give once, few or many, or a class for an expanded clone.

J: TRBJ2-1
D: NA
V: TRBV7-5
size: NA
DNA: TGTGCCAGCAGCTTTGGTCTAGCGGGAGGGGGCAATGAGCAGTTCTTC
CDR3: CASSFGLAGGGNEQFF

J: TRBJ2-2
D: TRBD1
V: TRBV4-1
size: NA
DNA: TGCGCCAGCAGCCAAAGTGGGACAGCGAACACCGGGGAGCTGTTTTTT
CDR3: CASSQSGTANTGELFF

J: TRBJ1-4
D: NA
V: TRBV15
size: once
DNA: TGTGCCACCAGCAGACGGACAGTAGGTGAAAAACTGTTTTTT
CDR3: CATSRRTVGEKLFF

J: TRBJ2-3
D: NA
V: TRBV29-1
size: NA
DNA: TGCAGCGTTGAGGGGCGTAGGGGGACAGATACGCAGTATTTT
CDR3: CSVEGRRGTDTQYF

J: TRBJ1-1
D: TRBD1
V: TRBV19
size: NA
DNA: TGTGCCAGTAGTATAAAGGGGGCAGGGGACACTGAAGCTTTCTTT
CDR3: CASSIKGAGDTEAFF

J: TRBJ2-1
D: NA
V: TRBV29-1
size: few
DNA: TGCAGCGTTGGAACGCTAAGCTCCTACAATGAGCAGTTCTTC
CDR3: CSVGTLSSYNEQFF

J: TRBJ2-7
D: NA
V: TRBV15
size: NA
DNA: TGTGCCACCAGCAGAGATCTGACTAGCTCCTACGAGCAGTACTTC
CDR3: CATSRDLTSSYEQYF

J: TRBJ2-5
D: TRBD1
V: TRBV18
size: NA
DNA: TGTGCCAGCTCTGCCGGGACAGAAGAGACCCAGTACTTC
CDR3: CASSAGTEETQYF

J: TRBJ2-7
D: NA
V: TRBV6-8
size: NA
DNA: TGTGCCAGCAGTCCCAGTTTCCTCTACGAGCAGTACTTC
CDR3: CASSPSFLYEQYF

J: TRBJ1-5
D: NA
V: TRBV19
size: NA
DNA: TGTGCCAGTAGTATTTATGGGGACGGCAATCAGCCCCAGCATTTT
CDR3: CASSIYGDGNQPQHF

J: TRBJ1-2
D: NA
V: TRBV12-5
size: few
DNA: TGTGCTAGTGGTTTCCAGGGGTATGGCTACACCTTC
CDR3: CASGFQGYGYTF

J: TRBJ2-1
D: NA
V: TRBV7-5
size: NA
DNA: TGTGCCAGCAGCTTGACCGCGGGCTACAATGAGCAGTTCTTC
CDR3: CASSLTAGYNEQFF

J: TRBJ1-2
D: TRBD1
V: TRBV5-1
size: NA
DNA: TGCGCCAGCAGCTTGGGGTCCCAGGGGGCTAGCGGCTACACCTTC
CDR3: CASSLGSQGASGYTF

J: TRBJ2-1
D: TRBD1
V: TRBV18
size: NA
DNA: TGTGCCAGCTCCCTCCACGCACAGGGGGCCTACAATGAGCAGTTCTTC
CDR3: CASSLHAQGAYNEQFF

J: TRBJ2-7
D: NA
V: TRBV18
size: NA
DNA: TGTGCCAGCTCACCCCGGGACATGGGGAACGAGCAGTACTTC
CDR3: CASSPRDMGNEQYF

J: TRBJ2-7
D: NA
V: TRBV12-5
size: NA
DNA: TGTGCTAGTGGTTCCCGGGAGAGCTCCTACGAGCAGTACTTC
CDR3: CASGSRESSYEQYF

J: TRBJ1-2
D: NA
V: TRBV11-3
size: NA
DNA: TGTGCCAGCAGCTTAGAACAACTTGCCTATGGCTACACCTTC
CDR3: CASSLEQLAYGYTF

J: TRBJ2-7
D: TRBD2
V: TRBV11-3
size: NA
DNA: TGTGCCAGCAGCTTGGCTAGCGGGAGCCTAATCAACGAGCAGTACTTC
CDR3: CASSLASGSLINEQYF

J: TRBJ2-1
D: NA
V: TRBV18
size: NA
DNA: TGTGCCAGCTCACCACCTCACAATGAGCAGTTCTTC
CDR3: CASSPPHNEQFF

J: TRBJ2-7
D: TRBD2
V: TRBV6-8
size: NA
DNA: TGTGCCAGCAGTTCCCCTCCCCGACTAGCGGGAGGCCCCAAGGGCTACTACGAGCAGTACTTC
CDR3: CASSSPPRLAGGPKGYYEQYF

J: TRBJ2-3
D: NA
V: TRBV6-8
size: NA
DNA: TGTGCCAGCAGTTACGTGGGGAGAACAGATACGCAGTATTTT
CDR3: CASSYVGRTDTQYF

J: TRBJ2-7
D: NA
V: TRBV18
size: NA
DNA: TGTGCCAGCTCACCACCGGATTCCTACGAGCAGTACTTC
CDR3: CASSPPDSYEQYF

J: TRBJ1-2
D: NA
V: TRBV30
size: few
DNA: TGTGCCTGGAGTGGGGGAGAGGCCTACACCTTC
CDR3: CAWSGGEAYTF

J: TRBJ1-4
D: TRBD1
V: TRBV30
size: NA
DNA: TGTGCCTGGAGAGGACAGGGTCGAACTAGCAATGAAAAACTGTTTTTT
CDR3: CAWRGQGRTSNEKLFF

J: TRBJ1-3
D: NA
V: TRBV12-5
size: few
DNA: TGTGCTAGTGGCCGGAACCTTCGCTCTGGAAACACCATATATTTT
CDR3: CASGRNLRSGNTIYF

J: TRBJ2-6
D: TRBD1
V: TRBV11-3
size: few
DNA: TGTGCCAGCACCCTACAGGGGGCTGGAGACTACTCTGGGGCCAACGTCCTGACTTTC
CDR3: CASTLQGAGDYSGANVLTF

J: TRBJ2-2
D: TRBD2
V: TRBV11-3
size: NA
DNA: TGTGCCAGCAGCTCGGGACTACGGTTGGAAGGGGAGCTGTTTTTT
CDR3: CASSSGLRLEGELFF

J: TRBJ1-2
D: TRBD1
V: TRBV19
size: NA
DNA: TGTGCCAGTACCTTGGACAGGGGCTATGGCTACACCTTC
CDR3: CASTLDRGYGYTF

J: TRBJ2-5
D: NA
V: TRBV30
size: NA
DNA: TGTGCCTGGAGAGACTCCAGGGGTGGGGAGACCCAGTACTTC
CDR3: CAWRDSRGGETQYF

J: TRBJ1-2
D: NA
V: TRBV28
size: NA
DNA: TGTGCCAGCAGGCGATCAGGGGCCCTATACTATGGCTACACCTTC
CDR3: CASRRSGALYYGYTF

J: TRBJ2-7
D: NA
V: TRBV18
size: NA
DNA: TGTGCCAGCTCACCAACACAAATCTACGAGCAGTACTTC
CDR3: CASSPTQIYEQYF

J: TRBJ1-2
D: NA
V: TRBV12-5
size: NA
DNA: TGTGCCAGCAAGTTCCAGGGGATTAGCTACACCTTC
CDR3: CASKFQGISYTF

J: TRBJ2-7
D: TRBD1
V: TRBV23-1
size: few
DNA: TGCGCCAGCAGTCATTTTGCCGGGACAGGGGATAGCGGGAAGTACTACGAGCAGTACTTC
CDR3: CASSHFAGTGDSGKYYEQYF

J: TRBJ2-4
D: NA
V: TRBV15
size: NA
DNA: TGTGCCACCACCCCGTCGTCCCTAGCTTCTAACATTCAGTACTTC
CDR3: CATTPSSLASNIQYF

J: TRBJ1-5
D: NA
V: TRBV19
size: NA
DNA: TGTGCCAGTACCCGGAGGCATATTAGCAATCAGCCCCAGCATTTT
CDR3: CASTRRHISNQPQHF

J: TRBJ2-2
D: NA
V: TRBV6-8
size: NA
DNA: TGTGCCACCGGGGGACGGGCGAACACCGGGGAGCTGTTTTTT
CDR3: CATGGRANTGELFF

J: TRBJ2-7
D: NA
V: TRBV29-1
size: NA
DNA: TGCAGCGTTGGCCATTCACTAGCTGGATACGAGCAGTACTTC
CDR3: CSVGHSLAGYEQYF

J: TRBJ1-2
D: NA
V: TRBV12-5
size: NA
DNA: TGTGCCAGCTTCCCCACTAACTATGGCTACACCTTC
CDR3: CASFPTNYGYTF

J: TRBJ1-1
D: NA
V: TRBV19
size: NA
DNA: TGTGCCAGTAAAGAAGGCAGCTATAACACTGAAGCTTTCTTT
CDR3: CASKEGSYNTEAFF

J: TRBJ2-7
D: NA
V: TRBV29-1
size: NA
DNA: TGCAGCGTCAGTTATGACAGACAAATAACATCCTACGAGCAGTACTTC
CDR3: CSVSYDRQITSYEQYF

J: TRBJ2-7
D: TRBD1
V: TRBV28
size: NA
DNA: TGTGCCAGCAGTTTTGCAGGGGGCACACCCGGCTCCTACGAGCAGTACTTC
CDR3: CASSFAGGTPGSYEQYF

J: TRBJ2-5
D: NA
V: TRBV19
size: NA
DNA: TGTGCCAGTAGTATTGGGGGCCAGGGTCAACAAGAGACCCAGTACTTC
CDR3: CASSIGGQGQQETQYF

J: TRBJ1-2
D: TRBD1
V: TRBV19
size: NA
DNA: TGTGCCAGTAGTATCTATACAGGGGATCCCGGCTACACTTTC
CDR3: CASSIYTGDPGYTF

J: TRBJ2-1
D: NA
V: TRBV11-3
size: NA
DNA: TGTGCCAGCAGCTCTAGCAGCCGCTCCTACAATGAGCAGTTCTTC
CDR3: CASSSSSRSYNEQFF

J: TRBJ2-7
D: TRBD2
V: TRBV6-8
size: NA
DNA: TGTGCCAGCAGGCCCAGCGGGAGCTCCTACGAGCAGTACTTC
CDR3: CASRPSGSSYEQYF

J: TRBJ1-1
D: NA
V: TRBV18
size: few
DNA: TGTGCCAGCTCTCCGAGTTTTGGGGGCACTGAAGCTTTCTTT
CDR3: CASSPSFGGTEAFF

J: TRBJ2-1
D: NA
V: TRBV14
size: NA
DNA: TGTGCCAGCAGCCAAGGTCAGGGTTGGCGGCAGTTCTTC
CDR3: CASSQGQGWRQFF

J: TRBJ1-1
D: TRBD1
V: TRBV28
size: NA
DNA: TGTGCCAGCAGTTTTTTAGGGTTAGGACCCGGGACAGATAACACTGAAGCTTTCTTT
CDR3: CASSFLGLGPGTDNTEAFF

J: TRBJ1-2
D: NA
V: TRBV18
size: NA
DNA: TGTGCCAGCTCAGAGGGGCGCTGGGTTGGCTATGGCTACACCTTC
CDR3: CASSEGRWVGYGYTF

J: TRBJ1-3
D: NA
V: TRBV7-5
size: NA
DNA: TGTGCCAGCAGCTCGGACAGGGCATCTGGAAACACCATATATTTT
CDR3: CASSSDRASGNTIYF